Listed below are T cell receptor beta chains from one sample, sequenced in a study of PD-1 blockade in mismatch repair-deficient tumors. TCRdb's copy holds only in-frame clones and misses some; the assay was immunoSEQ multiplex PCR. The data hold around 120,000 clones, with roughly 90% observed a single time. Sequenced material: peripheral blood, taken 70 to 73 weeks after starting pembrolizumab. These receptor sequences come from an adult with mismatch repair-deficient cancer. Both conserved end residues are part of each CDR3. The D gene is left open where the match is weak.

CDR3 protein | J gene | CDR3 length | V gene | D gene
CASSPYFSGNTIYF | TRBJ1-3 | 14 | TRBV11-2 | .
CASSLISGGANTGELFF | TRBJ2-2 | 17 | TRBV28 | TRBD2
CASSLSPRDHEQYF | TRBJ2-7 | 14 | TRBV13 | .
CASSYRLNEKLFF | TRBJ1-4 | 13 | TRBV6-5 | .
CASSEGTGQYYEQYF | TRBJ2-7 | 15 | TRBV9 | TRBD1
CASSQPVAGGSDAYEQYF | TRBJ2-7 | 18 | TRBV9 | TRBD2
CASTPEIWTEGYTF | TRBJ1-2 | 14 | TRBV28 | .
CATSRDGTSVDEQYF | TRBJ2-7 | 15 | TRBV15 | TRBD2
CASSLDTGPPSTDTQYF | TRBJ2-3 | 17 | TRBV7-9 | .
CASSPGLAVLGLHYNEQFF | TRBJ2-1 | 19 | TRBV7-9 | TRBD2
CASSLDRHGQYF | TRBJ2-7 | 12 | TRBV7-9 | .
CASSLRIRVPLRDTEAFF | TRBJ1-1 | 18 | TRBV28 | .
CASSHLLLGADTQYF | TRBJ2-3 | 15 | TRBV11-1 | .
CASSDTGRRTDTQYF | TRBJ2-3 | 15 | TRBV11-2 | .
CASSELPTDEQYF | TRBJ2-7 | 13 | TRBV10-2 | .
CASSLTGTGVDGELFF | TRBJ2-2 | 16 | TRBV5-1 | TRBD1
CASSFGQGEQYF | TRBJ2-7 | 12 | TRBV11-3 | TRBD1
CAWSVGAVEQYF | TRBJ2-7 | 12 | TRBV30 | .
CASTGGTGNEQFF | TRBJ2-1 | 13 | TRBV6-1 | TRBD1
CAISDFGGTSSYEQYF | TRBJ2-7 | 16 | TRBV6-1 | TRBD2
CASNYGTANEKLFF | TRBJ1-4 | 14 | TRBV28 | TRBD1
CASTVGPRRIAKNIQYF | TRBJ2-4 | 17 | TRBV12-5 | .
CASSYDAGPGELFF | TRBJ2-2 | 14 | TRBV6-6 | .
CASSSKFRPGTTNEKLFF | TRBJ1-4 | 18 | TRBV7-9 | .
CASSPWGEETQYF | TRBJ2-5 | 13 | TRBV7-3 | .
CASSLQGGPLFQYF | TRBJ2-4 | 14 | TRBV11-2 | .
CATSLAGVSNEQFF | TRBJ2-1 | 14 | TRBV15 | TRBD2
CASSVTGEQYF | TRBJ2-7 | 11 | TRBV5-1 | .
CASSGGEGQPQHF | TRBJ1-5 | 13 | TRBV5-6 | .
CAISDLTNSYNEQFF | TRBJ2-1 | 15 | TRBV10-3 | .
CASSLGNQPQHF | TRBJ1-5 | 12 | TRBV25-1 | .
CASSLGWADSGNTIYF | TRBJ1-3 | 16 | TRBV5-1 | .
CASSSPSRGNQPQHF | TRBJ1-5 | 15 | TRBV28 | .
CASSPTGTGDMNTEAFF | TRBJ1-1 | 17 | TRBV7-8 | TRBD1
CAWSPSGNEQFF | TRBJ2-1 | 12 | TRBV30 | .
CASSQEWGERYEQYF | TRBJ2-7 | 15 | TRBV4-2 | .
CASSIDSNSNQPQHF | TRBJ1-5 | 15 | TRBV19 | .
CASSLGLAESTDTQYF | TRBJ2-3 | 16 | TRBV7-9 | TRBD2
CASSPLAAGELFF | TRBJ2-2 | 13 | TRBV14 | .
CASSKDVDRTAGANVLTF | TRBJ2-6 | 18 | TRBV5-1 | .
CASSLRDSLRTGELFF | TRBJ2-2 | 16 | TRBV4-1 | .
CASSGRTGLNTEAFF | TRBJ1-1 | 15 | TRBV11-3 | TRBD1
CASSMTGREQFF | TRBJ2-1 | 12 | TRBV19 | TRBD1
CASSKGGPATYEQYF | TRBJ2-7 | 15 | TRBV19 | .
CASSPRTGHTDTQYF | TRBJ2-3 | 15 | TRBV11-2 | TRBD1
CAWTGPGGYTF | TRBJ1-2 | 11 | TRBV30 | .
CASSVTGGGETQYF | TRBJ2-5 | 14 | TRBV14 | TRBD1
CASSIEGTGRRWASTEAFF | TRBJ1-1 | 19 | TRBV19 | TRBD1
CANPAEGDYLSGANVLTF | TRBJ2-6 | 18 | TRBV10-1 | .
CASSFIWRGTETQYF | TRBJ2-5 | 15 | TRBV7-2 | TRBD2
CASSLTARGNQPQHF | TRBJ1-5 | 15 | TRBV27 | .
CAWSPTGRGSNQPQHF | TRBJ1-5 | 16 | TRBV30 | .
CASSLGQAEYEQYF | . | 14 | TRBV11-2 | .
CASSLVGSGTGELFF | TRBJ2-2 | 15 | TRBV7-9 | .
CASTATGLAGHNEQFF | TRBJ2-1 | 16 | TRBV27 | TRBD2
CASSSSPDRVNEQFF | TRBJ2-1 | 15 | TRBV7-2 | TRBD1
CASSVSGGVETQYF | TRBJ2-5 | 14 | TRBV9 | TRBD2
CASSWMTGRLAATYEQYF | TRBJ2-7 | 18 | TRBV7-2 | TRBD2
CSGGQGPNTIYF | TRBJ1-3 | 12 | TRBV29-1 | TRBD1
CASSYGQGAYNEQFF | TRBJ2-1 | 15 | TRBV6-5 | .